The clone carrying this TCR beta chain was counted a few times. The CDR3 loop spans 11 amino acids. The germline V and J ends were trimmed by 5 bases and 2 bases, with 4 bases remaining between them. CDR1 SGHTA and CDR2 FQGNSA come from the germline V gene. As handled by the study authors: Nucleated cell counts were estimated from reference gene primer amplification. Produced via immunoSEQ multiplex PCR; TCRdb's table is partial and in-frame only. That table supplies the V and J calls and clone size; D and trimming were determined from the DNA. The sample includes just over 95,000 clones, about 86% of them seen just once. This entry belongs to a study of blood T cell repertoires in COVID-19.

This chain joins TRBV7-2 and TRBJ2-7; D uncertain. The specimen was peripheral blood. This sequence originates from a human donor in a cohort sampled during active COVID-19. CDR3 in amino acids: CASSPAYEQYF. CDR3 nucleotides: TGTGCCAGCAGCCCTGCCTACGAGCAGTACTTC.